This is a list of T cell receptor beta chains from one sample in a study of T cells after yellow fever vaccination. TCRdb re-derived calls from the 5' RACE reads in MiXCR, one entry per CDR3 protein. The repertoire holds hundreds of thousands of distinct CDR3 sequences, with roughly 13% as singletons. This sample comprised PBMCs, obtained on the day of the yellow fever booster vaccination. These receptors were taken from a man aged 25-40 years who received the YFV17D yellow fever vaccine. Each CDR3 is given with its conserved first and last residue.

>TRBV6-5|TRBJ2-7
CASSYRASGRAVPFEQYF
>TRBV7-2|TRBJ1-5
CASSLTIDQGQPQHF
>TRBV9|TRBJ2-4
CASSVGPGSQNIQYF
>TRBV20-1|TRBJ1-4
CSAEPAPPATNEKLFF
>TRBV7-2|TRBJ2-5
CASSLAPWGAGGQETQYF
>TRBV7-2|TRBJ2-7
CASRRDYRSSYEQYF
>TRBV10-3|TRBJ2-5
CAISPSTWGQGVETQYF
>TRBV27|TRBJ1-1
CASSLRTDYTEAFF
>TRBV20-1|TRBJ2-3
CSARVQRGTDTQYF
>TRBV20-1|TRBJ2-2
CSARVAGQLTGELFF
>TRBV28|TRBJ2-7
CASSLGQGLDEQYF
>TRBV2|TRBJ2-3
CASKSDGLSTDTQYF
>TRBV10-3|TRBJ2-7
CAISESQGLVNEQYF
>TRBV7-2|TRBJ2-5
CASSLDTGGFETQYF
>TRBV7-2|TRBJ1-3
CASSSRSGNTIYF
>TRBV11-2|TRBJ2-6
CASSHHRAGANVLTF
>TRBV7-9|TRBJ2-5
CASSLDPRRRETQYF
>TRBV20-1|TRBJ2-1
CRPNPFSYNEQFF
>TRBV30|TRBJ2-5
CAWSTRGGTQYF
>TRBV15|TRBJ1-6
CATRVGQGVSPLHF
>TRBV25-1|TRBJ1-2
CASSEFGEGPGYTF
>TRBV7-2|TRBJ1-1
CASSPQGGITEAFF
>TRBV28|TRBJ2-7
CASSPLGVYEQYF
>TRBV18|TRBJ2-3
CASSPLGLAGVVTQYF
>TRBV12-5|TRBJ1-5
CASGSETNQPQHF
>TRBV4-2|TRBJ2-1
CASSQLTEQFF
>TRBV10-3|TRBJ2-7
CATAIRGLEPSYEQYF
>TRBV6-2/TRBV6-3|TRBJ2-1
CASSERGGSYNEQFF
>TRBV18|TRBJ2-5
CASSPRKQGAQETQYF
>TRBV20-1|TRBJ2-7
CSAVTSGSNEQYF
>TRBV11-3|TRBJ2-4
CASSLKAGGPEIQYF
>TRBV6-1|TRBJ2-2
CASSPWRRTGELFF
>TRBV12-3/TRBV12-4|TRBJ2-1
CASSLVSEAGAPSYNEQFF
>TRBV12-3/TRBV12-4|TRBJ2-1
CASKRTSGYNEQFF
>TRBV29-1|TRBJ1-2
CSVEGNNYGYTF
>TRBV30|TRBJ2-1
CAWIRTSSYNEQFF
>TRBV20-1|TRBJ2-3
CSAGLAVIGGTDTQYF
>TRBV12-3/TRBV12-4|TRBJ2-7
CASSPGGGSIKWGEQYF
>TRBV15|TRBJ2-3
CATSRDPREGQTDTQYF
>TRBV20-1|TRBJ2-1
CSARGFHLGTVYNEQFF
>TRBV5-1|TRBJ2-2
CASSLVVRESHGELFF
>TRBV4-3|TRBJ2-5
CASSQERRVGETQYF
>TRBV5-1|TRBJ1-2
CASSEQFLGGYTF
>TRBV3-1|TRBJ2-7
CASSSTPGLAGYEQYF
>TRBV12-3/TRBV12-4|TRBJ1-5
CASSIQGHQPQHF
>TRBV4-3|TRBJ2-1
CASSQDHRMSSYNEQFF
>TRBV19|TRBJ2-1
CASTKSAGTPYNEQFF
>TRBV19|TRBJ2-2
CASTGTRSTGELFF
>TRBV30|TRBJ2-5
CAWSSGIQETQYF
>TRBV4-3|TRBJ2-7
CASSQEGGRTYEQYF
>TRBV5-1|TRBJ1-1
CASSFTGTGGGGTEAFF
>TRBV10-3|TRBJ2-1
CAISQTSVDNEQFF
>TRBV6-2/TRBV6-3|TRBJ2-1
CASSQAGVEFF
>TRBV6-2/TRBV6-3|TRBJ2-5
CASSYSRGTISTQYF
>TRBV30|TRBJ2-1
CAWSRGLAGEQFF
>TRBV7-2|TRBJ2-1
CASSLQGGEQFF
>TRBV3-1|TRBJ2-7
CASTIRGGKGEQYF
>TRBV9|TRBJ2-7
CASSVSGDGSYEQYF
>TRBV5-1|TRBJ2-1
CASSLWGNEKFF